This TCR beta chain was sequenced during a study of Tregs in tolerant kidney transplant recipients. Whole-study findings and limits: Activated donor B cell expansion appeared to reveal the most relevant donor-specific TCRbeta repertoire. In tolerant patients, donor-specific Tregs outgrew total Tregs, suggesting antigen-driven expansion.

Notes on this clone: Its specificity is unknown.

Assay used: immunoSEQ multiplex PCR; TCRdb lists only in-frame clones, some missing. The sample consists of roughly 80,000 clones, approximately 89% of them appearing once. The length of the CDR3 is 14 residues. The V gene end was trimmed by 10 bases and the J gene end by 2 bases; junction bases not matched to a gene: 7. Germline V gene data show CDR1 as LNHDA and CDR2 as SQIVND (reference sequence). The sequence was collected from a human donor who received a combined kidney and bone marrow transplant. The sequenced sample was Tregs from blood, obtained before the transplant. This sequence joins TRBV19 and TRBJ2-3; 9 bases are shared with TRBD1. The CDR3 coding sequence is TGTGCCACCTCTGACAGGGGGATCACAGATACGCAGTATTTT. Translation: CATSDRGITDTQYF.